This T cell receptor beta chain was documented in a study of T cells in Graves' hyperthyroidism and ophthalmopathy. Findings and caveats of the study: Before onset, by a median of approximately 6.2 months, the model predicted ophthalmopathy. Most clonotypes that expanded in the thyroid above 0.001 also showed up in blood.

Amplification of TCR beta CDR3 regions was performed using RNA transcripts as template. A set of HTBI primers served as the primers for a first-round RT-PCR of the TCR CDR3. TCRdb reprocessed the multiplex PCR reads via MiXCR and lists one record per CDR3 protein. The sample holds approximately 640,000 distinct CDR3 sequences; 45% are singletons and the top ten take more than 7%. The CDR3 has 11 amino acids. The germline gives CDR1 SNHLY, CDR2 FYNNEI. V lost 6 bases and J lost 12; bases outside the gene matches: 2. In its sample, this clonotype was seen a few times. What it binds is not known. The study excluded patients with uncontrolled infection, other autoimmune disease, pregnancy or lactation.

What was sequenced was peripheral blood or thyroid tissue (not recorded which). The chain links TRBV2 to TRBJ1-5; TRBD1 matches 10 bases. This receptor was taken from an adult man with Graves' disease, either hyperthyroidism or ophthalmopathy (not recorded which). CDR3 coding DNA: TGTGCCAGCAGCGGGGACAGGGGCCAGCATTTT. This sequence encodes CASSGDRGQHF.